One sample yielded the 10 T cell receptor beta chains listed below, sequenced in a study of cytomegalovirus exposure and HLA in healthy donors. Measured with immunoSEQ multiplex PCR; TCRdb has only the in-frame clones, and not every one. Among approximately 270,000 clones listed, about 88% were seen once. The specimen was PBMCs. Every receptor here comes from a man aged 18 to 30 in good health and CMV-seropositive.

The chain carries TRBV6-1 and TRBJ1-2; no clear D. This CDR3 is built from 15 residues. Germline CDR1 MNHNS, CDR2 SASEGT. The V gene lost 1 base and the J gene lost 4 bases, with 13 bases spanning the gap. The CDR3 sequence is CASSEDGRVFYGYTF. In DNA form, the CDR3 reads TGTGCCAGCAGTGAAGACGGAAGGGTTTTCTATGGCTACACCTTC.

V is TRBV25-1 and J is TRBJ2-7; 7 bases agree with TRBD2. Germline V gene lookup returns CDR1 MGHDK and CDR2 SYGVNS. CDR3 length: 14 amino acids. V lost 2 bases to trimming and J lost 2 bases; unmatched junction nucleotides: 3. CDR3 nucleotides: TGTGCCAGCAGTGAACTAGCGGCCCCCTACGAGCAGTACTTC. Amino acids: CASSELAAPYEQYF.

The chain recombines TRBV5-6 with TRBJ2-1, with D perhaps assigned TRBD1 or TRBD2 (5 bases each). Germline assignment: CDR1 SGHDT and CDR2 YYEEEE. The CDR3 runs 15 residues. With 4 bases removed from V and 0 bases from J, the gap between germline ends came to 11 bases. The CDR3 nucleotides are TGTGCCAGCAGCCGGGGCCTAAGCTCCTACAATGAGCAGTTCTTC. Protein: CASSRGLSSYNEQFF.

The rearrangement links TRBV5-6 to TRBJ2-7; a weak D match, TRBD1 (6 bases). The V end lost 4 bases, the J end lost 3 bases, and 11 bases lay between the germline ends. The CDR3 has 13 residues. CDR1 is SGHDT, CDR2 YYEEEE, per germline. The DNA for the CDR3 is TGTGCCAGCAGCACACAGGGTCTCTACGAGCAGTACTTC. As protein: CASSTQGLYEQYF.

This chain uses TRBV2 with TRBJ1-1; TRBD1 matches at 8 bases. The CDR3 spans 14 residues. V was pared by 6 bases and J by 3 bases, with 6 bases of the junction left unmatched. Per germline, CDR1 SNHLY and CDR2 FYNNEI. The CDR3 nucleotides are TGTGCCAGCAGACTCGGACAGGGTTACACTGAAGCTTTCTTT. Residues: CASRLGQGYTEAFF.

The gene calls are TRBV27 and TRBJ2-1, with 12 bases identical to TRBD2. The CDR3 has 16 amino acids. Germline loops: CDR1 MNHEY, CDR2 SMNVEV (reference sequence). The junction had 5 bases not matched to a gene; V was cut back by 2 bases and J by 6 bases. For the CDR3, the DNA is TGTGCCAGCAGTTTAACTAGCGGGAGGTTCTCCAATGAGCAGTTCTTC. It translates to CASSLTSGRFSNEQFF.

This chain links TRBV5-6 with TRBJ2-2; TRBD2 agrees at 7 bases. In germline, CDR1 is SGHDT, CDR2 YYEEEE. The CDR3 is 15 amino acids. J gave up 3 bases and V 8 bases, and 10 bases lay outside the gene matches. The CDR3 DNA reads TGTGCCAGTCGCCCTGGGGCGGGAGACACCGGGGAGCTGTTTTTT. Protein product: CASRPGAGDTGELFF.

The V and J genes are TRBV11-3 and TRBJ2-2; no firm D call. The CDR3 extends over 13 amino acids. Germline V gene lookup returns CDR1 SGHNT and CDR2 YENEEA. V shed 5 bases and J shed 8 bases, with 12 bases lying between them. The CDR3 spells CASSPRSGGELFF. The CDR3 bases are TGTGCCAGCAGCCCCCGTTCTGGGGGGGAGCTGTTTTTT.

The chain carries TRBV6-4 and TRBJ1-1; D uncertain. Trimming stripped 0 bases from V and 1 base from J, with 15 bases between. The CDR3 extends over 17 amino acids. Germline V gives CDR1 MRHNA, CDR2 SNTAGT. CDR3 sequence: CASSDSRRARANTEAFF. Written as DNA, the CDR3 is TGTGCCAGCAGTGACTCCCGAAGGGCTCGGGCGAACACTGAAGCTTTCTTT.

The J gene is TRBJ1-1, the V gene TRBV27, with TRBD1 identical over 8 bases. The CDR3 sequence is 16 residues long. The V and J ends lost 5 bases and 2 bases, in that order; junction bases with no gene match: 10. Germline-derived CDR1 and CDR2 are MNHEY and SMNVEV (reference sequence). In DNA form, the CDR3 reads TGTGCCAGCAGTACAGCCGACAGGGGTCGAAACACTGAAGCTTTCTTT. It is translated as CASSTADRGRNTEAFF.